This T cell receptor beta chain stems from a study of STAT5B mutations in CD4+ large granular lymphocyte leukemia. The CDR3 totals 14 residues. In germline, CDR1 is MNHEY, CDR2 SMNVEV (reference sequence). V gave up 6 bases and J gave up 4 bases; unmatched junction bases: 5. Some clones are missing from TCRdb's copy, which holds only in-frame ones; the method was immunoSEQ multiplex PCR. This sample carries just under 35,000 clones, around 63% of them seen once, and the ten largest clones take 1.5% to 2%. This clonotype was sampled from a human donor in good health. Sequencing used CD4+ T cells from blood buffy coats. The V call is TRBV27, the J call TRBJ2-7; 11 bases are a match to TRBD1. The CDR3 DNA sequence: TGTGCCAGCAGGCGGACAGGGGGCAGGTACGAGCAGTACTTC. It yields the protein CASRRTGGRYEQYF.